Each of the 5 T cell receptor beta chains below was sequenced from the same sample in a study of tumor T cells in aggressive B-cell lymphoma. This table comes from immunoSEQ multiplex PCR, and its TCRdb copy is limited to in-frame clones, with some not included. The repertoire includes 550 to 700 clones, 70% to 90% of them detected once, and around 17% sits in the top ten. Input material: tumor tissue. These receptors all stem from an adult with diffuse large B cell lymphoma.

The gene calls are TRBV7-9 and TRBJ2-5; 13 bases match TRBD2. The CDR3 extends over 16 amino acids. V gave up 2 bases and J gave up 5 bases; unmatched junction bases: 5. Per the germline V gene, CDR1 is SEHNR and CDR2 is FQNEAQ (reference sequence). The CDR3 is CASSLRTSGGVETQYF. The CDR3 coding sequence is TGTGCCAGCAGCTTAAGGACTAGCGGGGGCGTGGAGACCCAGTACTTC.

The chain uses TRBV18 and TRBJ2-7; maybe TRBD2 (5 bases). V was shortened by 3 bases and J by 6 bases, with 12 bases between the two germline ends. Germline V gene data show CDR1 as KGHSH and CDR2 as LQKENI. The CDR3 totals 13 residues. For the CDR3, the DNA is TGTGCCAGCTCACCGTCCCTACGGGGCGAGCAGTACTTC. As protein: CASSPSLRGEQYF.

The V gene is TRBV6-5, the J gene TRBJ1-1; 8 bases fit TRBD1. From germline, CDR1 is MNHEY and CDR2 SVGAGI. J lost 7 bases, V lost 6 bases, and 10 bases had no gene match. The CDR3 runs 14 residues. For the CDR3, the DNA is TGTGCCAGCAGACGAACAGGGGGGATTATTGAAGCTTTCTTT. Translating gives CASRRTGGIIEAFF.

The genes are TRBV5-1 and TRBJ1-2, with 8 bases matching TRBD1. CDR3 length equals 18 residues. After removal of 0 bases from V and 2 bases from J, the junction contained 12 bases not matched to a gene. Germline CDR1 is SGHRS and CDR2 is YFSETQ. DNA for the CDR3: TGCGCCAGCAGCTTGGAGCGTGGACAGGGAAAGGGGAACTATGGCTACACCTTC. It translates to CASSLERGQGKGNYGYTF.

The chain's CDR3 is CAWSVSGDYNSPLHF. For the CDR3, the DNA is TGTGCCTGGAGTGTATCAGGGGACTATAATTCACCCCTCCACTTT. The chain couples TRBV30 to TRBJ1-6, with a weak D call TRBD1 (6 bases). Trimming stripped 0 bases from V and 3 bases from J, with 9 bases between. The CDR3 consists of 15 residues. Germline assignment: CDR1 GTSNPN and CDR2 SVGIG (reference sequence).